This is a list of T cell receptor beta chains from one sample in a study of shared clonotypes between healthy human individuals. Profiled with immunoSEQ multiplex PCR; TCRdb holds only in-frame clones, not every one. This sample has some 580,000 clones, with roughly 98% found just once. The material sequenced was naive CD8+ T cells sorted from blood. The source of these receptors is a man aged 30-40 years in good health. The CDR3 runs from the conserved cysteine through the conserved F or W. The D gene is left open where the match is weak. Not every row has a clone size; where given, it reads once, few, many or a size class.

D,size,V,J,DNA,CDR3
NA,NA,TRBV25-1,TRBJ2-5,TGTGCCAGCAGTGACCTTCAAGAGACCCAGTACTTC,CASSDLQETQYF
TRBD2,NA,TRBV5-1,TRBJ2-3,TGCGCCAGCAGAAGCTATACCGGGACTACCACAGATACGCAGTATTTT,CASRSYTGTTTDTQYF
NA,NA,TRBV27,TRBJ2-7,TGTGCCAGCAGTTCTGACTACCACGAGCAGTACTTC,CASSSDYHEQYF
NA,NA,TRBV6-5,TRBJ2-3,TGTGCCAGCAGCTTTGGACTTGACACAGATACGCAGTATTTT,CASSFGLDTDTQYF
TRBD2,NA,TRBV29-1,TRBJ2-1,TGCAGCGTCCACCTGTCTAGCGGGAGTTTGGATGAGCAGTTCTTC,CSVHLSSGSLDEQFF
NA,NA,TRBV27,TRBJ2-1,TGTGCCAGTAGGGGCAGCTCCTACAATGAGCAGTTCTTC,CASRGSSYNEQFF
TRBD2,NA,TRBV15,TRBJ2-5,TGTGCCACCAGCAGAGATGGGCTAGCGGGAGGGTTGGGAGAGACCCAGTACTTC,CATSRDGLAGGLGETQYF
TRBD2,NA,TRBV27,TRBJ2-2,TGTGCCAGCAGTTTAATGACCGGGACTAGCGGTACCGGGGAGCTGTTTTTT,CASSLMTGTSGTGELFF
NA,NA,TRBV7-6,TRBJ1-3,TGTGCCAGCAGCGGGTCAGCGGGGGTCGGTTTAGGAAACACCATATATTTT,CASSGSAGVGLGNTIYF
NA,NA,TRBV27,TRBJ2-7,TGTGCCAGCAGCCTAACAGGGACCTACTACGAGCAGTACTTC,CASSLTGTYYEQYF
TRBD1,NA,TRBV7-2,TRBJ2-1,TGTGCCAGCAGCTTGGGACAGGGTTCCAACAATGAGCAGTTCTTC,CASSLGQGSNNEQFF
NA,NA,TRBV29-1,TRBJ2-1,TGCAGCGTTGCTATGTTGGGGTATGAGCAGTTCTTC,CSVAMLGYEQFF
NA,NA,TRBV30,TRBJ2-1,TGTGCCTGGAGTATAGGGTCATACAATGAGCAGTTCTTC,CAWSIGSYNEQFF
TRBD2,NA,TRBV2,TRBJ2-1,TGTGCCAGCATGGCGGGAACTAGCGGGAGGGGTTACAATGAGCAGTTCTTC,CASMAGTSGRGYNEQFF
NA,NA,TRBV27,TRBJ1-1,TGTGCCAGCAGTCCCCGTCGCGGGCGGAACACTGAAGCTTTCTTT,CASSPRRGRNTEAFF
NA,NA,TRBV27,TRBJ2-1,TGTGCCAGCAGTTTTTCCGAGACTCACAATGAGCAGTTCTTC,CASSFSETHNEQFF
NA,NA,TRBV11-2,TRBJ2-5,TGTGCCAGCAGCTCTAACCGGGGGGGACAGGTCCAAGAGACCCAGTACTTC,CASSSNRGGQVQETQYF
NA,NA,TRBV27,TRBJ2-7,TGTGCCAGCAGTTTCGGGGTGGGGAACGAGCAGTACTTC,CASSFGVGNEQYF
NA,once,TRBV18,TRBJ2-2,TGTGCCAGCTCACAGTCCGTGGGACTTTACACCGGGGAGCTGTTTTTT,CASSQSVGLYTGELFF
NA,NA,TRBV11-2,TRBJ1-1,TGTGCCAGCAGCTTAGTAAGGGTCCCCACTGAAGCTTTCTTT,CASSLVRVPTEAFF
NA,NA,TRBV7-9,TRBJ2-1,TGTGCCAGCAGCTCACTCCACGGTCCGGGGCAGTTCTTC,CASSSLHGPGQFF
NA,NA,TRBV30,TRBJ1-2,TGTGCCTGGAGGCGGCCGGGGGTGGACTATGGCTACACCTTC,CAWRRPGVDYGYTF
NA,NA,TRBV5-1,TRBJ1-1,TGCGCCAGCAGCTTGGGAGGCAGGGCGGGCACTGAAGCTTTCTTT,CASSLGGRAGTEAFF
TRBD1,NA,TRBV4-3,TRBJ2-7,TGCGCCAGCAGCCAAGCTAGGGGGCAATTGTACGAGCAGTACTTC,CASSQARGQLYEQYF
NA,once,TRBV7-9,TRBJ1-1,TGTGCCAGCAGCAAGGGTAGTGAAGCTTTCTTT,CASSKGSEAFF
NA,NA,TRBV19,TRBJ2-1,TGTGCCAGTAGTATCCAGGGGAGCTCCTACAATGAGCAGTTCTTC,CASSIQGSSYNEQFF
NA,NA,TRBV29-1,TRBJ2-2,TGCAGCGTCCGTGAGTCGAACACCGGGGAGCTGTTTTTT,CSVRESNTGELFF
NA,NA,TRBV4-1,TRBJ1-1,TGCGCCAGCAGCCAAGTTTTTTCAGTGGCTGAAGCTTTCTTT,CASSQVFSVAEAFF
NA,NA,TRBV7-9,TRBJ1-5,TGTGCCAGCAGCTTGGAGAATCAGCCCCAGCATTTT,CASSLENQPQHF
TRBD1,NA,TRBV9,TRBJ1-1,TGTGCCAGCGGGACAGATCCGAACACTGAAGCTTTCTTT,CASGTDPNTEAFF
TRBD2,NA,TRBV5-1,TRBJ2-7,TGCGCCAGCAGCAACCCTAGCGGAAAGATCTCCTACGAGCAGTACTTC,CASSNPSGKISYEQYF